The T cell receptor (beta chain) under discussion was sequenced for a study of blood T cell repertoires in COVID-19. Across the whole study: The cDNA or gDNA used as material had been derived from T cells, B-cell-depleted T cells, or PBMCs.

Generated by immunoSEQ multiplex PCR, the TCRdb table keeps only in-frame clones and is missing some. The data hold more than 110,000 clones, with 80% to 85% observed a single time. V was shortened by 0 bases and J by 3 bases, with 12 bases between the two germline ends. The CDR3 has 16 amino acids. Germline-derived CDR1 and CDR2 are MNHEY and SVGAGI. Sequenced input: peripheral blood. This TCR was recovered from a woman of 80 years or more with acute or convalescent COVID-19. The chain is built from TRBV6-5 and TRBJ2-1; D may be TRBD1 (5 bases). CDR3 in amino acids: CASSYSRGSRYNEQFF. The CDR3 bases are TGTGCCAGCAGTTACTCAAGGGGTTCTCGCTACAATGAGCAGTTCTTC.